This entry features one T cell receptor (beta chain) sequence. The antigen is not known. The sample belongs to a study of CD4+ T cells in melanoma. V was pared by 0 bases and J by 5 bases, with 12 bases between. The germline V gene encodes CDR1 SGHNT and CDR2 YYREEE (reference sequence). CDR3 length equals 15 residues. The repertoire was sequenced with immunoSEQ multiplex PCR; TCRdb's copy has only in-frame clones and lacks some. The sample lists thousands of clones, less than 70% occurring once. Study-wide results and limits: Diverse differentiation states were reported for melanoma neoantigen-specific CD4+ T cells. A reported correlation linked neoantigen-specific CD4+ T cells to CD8+, macrophage and B cell function.

This chain joins TRBV5-4 and TRBJ2-1, with D perhaps matching TRBD2 (6 bases). This receptor was taken from a human donor with melanoma. Sequenced sample: cells from a culture (not recorded whether cultured in vitro). CDR3 amino acids: CASSLVAGRHNEQFF. CDR3 in DNA: TGTGCCAGCAGCTTGGTGGCAGGGAGGCACAATGAGCAGTTCTTC.